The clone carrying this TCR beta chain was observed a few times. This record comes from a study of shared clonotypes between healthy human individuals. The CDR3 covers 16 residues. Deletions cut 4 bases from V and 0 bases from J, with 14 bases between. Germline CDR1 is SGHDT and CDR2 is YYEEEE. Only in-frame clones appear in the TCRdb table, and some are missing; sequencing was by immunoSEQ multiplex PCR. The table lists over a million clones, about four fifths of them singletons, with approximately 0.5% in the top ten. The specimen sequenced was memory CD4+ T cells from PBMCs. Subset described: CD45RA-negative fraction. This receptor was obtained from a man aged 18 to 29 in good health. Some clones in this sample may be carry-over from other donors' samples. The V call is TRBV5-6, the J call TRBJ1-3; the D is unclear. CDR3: CASSLFGRDSGNTIYF. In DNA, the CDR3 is TGTGCCAGCAGCCTTTTCGGACGGGACTCTGGAAACACCATATATTTT. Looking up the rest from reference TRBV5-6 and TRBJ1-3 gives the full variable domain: DAGVTQSPTHLIKTRGQQVTLRCSPKSGHDTVSWYQQALGQGPQFIFQYYEEEERQRGNFPDRFSGHQFPNYSSELNVNALLLGDSALYLCASSLFGRDSGNTIYFGEGSWLTVV.